Listed below are T cell receptor beta chains from one sample, sequenced in a study of radiotherapy plus CTLA-4 blockade in lung cancer. The table came from immunoSEQ multiplex PCR; TCRdb's copy has only in-frame clones and leaves some out. The sample includes 75,000 to 95,000 clones, around 80% of them seen just once. This specimen was peripheral blood, taken from a patient treated with radiotherapy plus ipilimumab. These receptors all come from a human donor with non-small cell lung cancer that progressed on radiotherapy plus ipilimumab. The CDR3 runs from the conserved cysteine through the conserved F or W. The D gene is left open where the match is weak. For some rows the clone size is stated as once, few or many, or as a class when expanded; others skip it.

clone size,J gene,D gene,V gene,CDR3 DNA,CDR3 protein
NA,TRBJ2-1,TRBD2,TRBV11-2,TGTGCCGGCAGCTCGAACCCTACTAGCGGGAGGGCCCCGTTCTTC,CAGSSNPTSGRAPFF
NA,TRBJ1-2,NA,TRBV19,TGTGCCAGTAGTATCCCGGGCAGGATCTATGGCTACACCTTC,CASSIPGRIYGYTF
NA,TRBJ2-7,NA,TRBV18,TGTGCCAGCTCACCAATAGGAGACGAGCAGTACTTC,CASSPIGDEQYF
NA,TRBJ1-5,TRBD1,TRBV27,TGTGCCAGCAGTACCAGACAGGGGGTGCAGCCCCAGCATTTT,CASSTRQGVQPQHF
NA,TRBJ1-4,NA,TRBV9,TGTGCCAGCAGCGTAGACGGGGTGAATGAAAAACTGTTTTTT,CASSVDGVNEKLFF
NA,TRBJ2-3,NA,TRBV4-1,TGCGCCAGCAGCCAAGCGGCGGGCACAGATACGCAGTATTTT,CASSQAAGTDTQYF
NA,TRBJ2-3,NA,TRBV5-1,TGCGCCAGCAGCTTGGACTTCGTGTGGGCCCTCGATACGCAGTATTTT,CASSLDFVWALDTQYF
NA,TRBJ2-5,NA,TRBV6-5,TGTGCCAGCAGTTACTCGAGTAGCGCCAACCAAGAGACCCAGTACTTC,CASSYSSSANQETQYF
few,TRBJ1-2,NA,TRBV7-9,TGTGCCAGCAGCTTAGTGAGGCTTACAGTTTTCTATGGCTACACCTTC,CASSLVRLTVFYGYTF
NA,TRBJ2-1,TRBD1,TRBV11-2,TGTGCCAGCAGCTTAGAACACAACAGGGGCTATGAGCAGTTCTTC,CASSLEHNRGYEQFF
NA,TRBJ2-6,NA,TRBV7-8,TGTGCCAGCAGCTTGCAACGAGACTACGGGGCCAACGTCCTGACTTTC,CASSLQRDYGANVLTF
few,TRBJ2-1,NA,TRBV5-6,TGTGCCAGCAGCTTGGACCCGTCCTACAATGAGCAGTTCTTC,CASSLDPSYNEQFF
NA,TRBJ1-3,NA,TRBV30,TGTGCCTGGAGTGTATCGCAAGGAAACACCATATATTTT,CAWSVSQGNTIYF